This TCR beta chain derives from a study of T cell changes during pregnancy in multiple sclerosis. The repertoire was sequenced with immunoSEQ multiplex PCR; TCRdb's copy has only in-frame clones and lacks some. The sample includes tens of thousands of clones, nearly 90% of them seen just once. V was pared by 8 bases and J by 0 bases, with 13 bases between. The CDR3 extends over 14 amino acids. From germline, CDR1 is SNHLY and CDR2 FYNNEI. The clonotype comes from a female donor with multiple sclerosis, enrolled in a pregnancy study. The source was peripheral blood, collected in the first trimester of pregnancy. The rearrangement uses TRBV2 and TRBJ2-5; TRBD1 is a possible D gene (5 bases). Here the CDR3 reads CASLGGANQETQYF. CDR3 DNA: TGTGCCAGCTTAGGTGGGGCTAACCAAGAGACCCAGTACTTC. The variable domain in full, completed from reference TRBV2 and TRBJ2-5, reads EPEVTQTPSHQVTQMGQEVILRCVPISNHLYFYWYRQILGQKVEFLVSFYNNEISEKSEIFDDQFSVERPDGSNFTLKIRSTKLEDSAMYFCASLGGANQETQYFGPGTRLLVL.